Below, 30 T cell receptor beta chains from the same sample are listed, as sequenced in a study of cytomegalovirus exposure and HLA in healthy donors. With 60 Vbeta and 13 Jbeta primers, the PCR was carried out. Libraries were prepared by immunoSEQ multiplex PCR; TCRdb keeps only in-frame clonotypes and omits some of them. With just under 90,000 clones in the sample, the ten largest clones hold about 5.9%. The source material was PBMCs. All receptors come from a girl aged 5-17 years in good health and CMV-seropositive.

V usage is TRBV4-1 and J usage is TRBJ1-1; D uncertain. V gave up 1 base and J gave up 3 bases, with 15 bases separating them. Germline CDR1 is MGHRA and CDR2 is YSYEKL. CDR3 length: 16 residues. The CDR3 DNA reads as TGCGCCAGCAGCCAAGGGGCCCAGGCGAGGGACACTGAAGCTTTCTTT. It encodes CASSQGAQARDTEAFF.

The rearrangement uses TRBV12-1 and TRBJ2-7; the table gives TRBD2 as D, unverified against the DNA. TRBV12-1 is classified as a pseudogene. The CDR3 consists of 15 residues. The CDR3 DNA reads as TGTGCCAGCAGCCCAGACAGACTTGGGGACTACGAGCAGTACGTC. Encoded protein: CASSPDRLGDYEQYV.

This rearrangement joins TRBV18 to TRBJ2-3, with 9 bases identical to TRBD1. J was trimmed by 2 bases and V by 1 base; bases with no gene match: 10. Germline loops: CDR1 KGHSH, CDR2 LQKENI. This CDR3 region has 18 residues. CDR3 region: CASSPRIRQGGNTDTQYF. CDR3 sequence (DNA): TGTGCCAGCTCACCACGAATTCGACAGGGGGGGAACACAGATACGCAGTATTTT.

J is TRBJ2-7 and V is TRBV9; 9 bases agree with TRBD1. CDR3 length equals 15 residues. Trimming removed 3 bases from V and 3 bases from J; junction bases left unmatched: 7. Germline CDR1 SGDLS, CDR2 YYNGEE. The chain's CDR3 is CASSAVPTGGYEQYF. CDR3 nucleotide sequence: TGTGCCAGCAGCGCGGTACCGACAGGGGGCTACGAGCAGTACTTC.

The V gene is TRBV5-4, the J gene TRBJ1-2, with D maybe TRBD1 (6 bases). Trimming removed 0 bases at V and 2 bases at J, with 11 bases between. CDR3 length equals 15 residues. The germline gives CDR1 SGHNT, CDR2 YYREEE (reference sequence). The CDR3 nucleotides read TGTGCCAGCAGCTTGGTATGGCAGGGGAACTATGGCTACACCTTC. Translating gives CASSLVWQGNYGYTF.

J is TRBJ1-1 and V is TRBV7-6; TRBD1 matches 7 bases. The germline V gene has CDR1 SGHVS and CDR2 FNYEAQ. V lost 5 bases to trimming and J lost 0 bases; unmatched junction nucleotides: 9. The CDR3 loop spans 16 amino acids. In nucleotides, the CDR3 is TGTGCCAGCAGCCCACAGACAGGGAACATGAACACTGAAGCTTTCTTT. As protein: CASSPQTGNMNTEAFF. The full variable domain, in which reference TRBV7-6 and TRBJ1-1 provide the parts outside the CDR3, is GAGVSQSPRYKVTKRGQDVALRCDPISGHVSLYWYRQALGQGPEFLTYFNYEAQQDKSGLPNDRFSAERPEGSISTLTIQRTEQRDSAMYRCASSPQTGNMNTEAFFGQGTRLTVV.

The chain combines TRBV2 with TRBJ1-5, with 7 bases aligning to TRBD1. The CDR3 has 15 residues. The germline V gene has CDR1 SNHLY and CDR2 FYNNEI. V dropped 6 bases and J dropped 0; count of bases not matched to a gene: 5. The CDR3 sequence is CASREGQYSNQPQHF. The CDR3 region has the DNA TGTGCCAGCAGGGAGGGACAGTATAGCAATCAGCCCCAGCATTTT. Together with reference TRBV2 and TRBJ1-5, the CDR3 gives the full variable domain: EPEVTQTPSHQVTQMGQEVILRCVPISNHLYFYWYRQILGQKVEFLVSFYNNEISEKSEIFDDQFSVERPDGSNFTLKIRSTKLEDSAMYFCASREGQYSNQPQHFGDGTRLSIL.

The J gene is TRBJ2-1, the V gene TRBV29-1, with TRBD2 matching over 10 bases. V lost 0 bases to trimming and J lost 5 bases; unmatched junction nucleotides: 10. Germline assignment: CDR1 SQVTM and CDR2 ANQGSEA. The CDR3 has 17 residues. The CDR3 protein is CSVEDPSLAGTDNEQFF. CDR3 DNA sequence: TGCAGCGTTGAAGATCCCTCACTAGCGGGGACCGACAATGAGCAGTTCTTC.

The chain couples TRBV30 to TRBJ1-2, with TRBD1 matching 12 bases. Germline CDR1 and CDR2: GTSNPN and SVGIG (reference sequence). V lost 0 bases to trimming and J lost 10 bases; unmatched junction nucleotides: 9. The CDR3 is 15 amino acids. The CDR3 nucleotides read TGTGCCTGGAGTGTACTCGGGACAGGGGGCGAGGACTACACCTTC. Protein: CAWSVLGTGGEDYTF.

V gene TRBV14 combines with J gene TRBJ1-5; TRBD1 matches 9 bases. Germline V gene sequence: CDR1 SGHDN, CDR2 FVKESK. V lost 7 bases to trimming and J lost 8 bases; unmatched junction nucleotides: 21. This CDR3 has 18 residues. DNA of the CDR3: TGTGCCAGCATCCAGAGGTACCGACAGGGGGAGACCCATGAGCCCCAGCATTTT. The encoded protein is CASIQRYRQGETHEPQHF.

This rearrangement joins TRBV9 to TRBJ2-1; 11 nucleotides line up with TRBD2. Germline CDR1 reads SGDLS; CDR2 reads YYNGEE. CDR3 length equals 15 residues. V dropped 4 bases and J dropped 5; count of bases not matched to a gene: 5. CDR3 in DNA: TGTGCCAGCAGCTCTAGCGGGGGGAACGACAATGAGCAGTTCTTC. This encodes CASSSSGGNDNEQFF. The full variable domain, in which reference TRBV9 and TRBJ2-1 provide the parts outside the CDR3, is DSGVTQTPKHLITATGQRVTLRCSPRSGDLSVYWYQQSLDQGLQFLIQYYNGEERAKGNILERFSAQQFPDLHSELNLSSLELGDSALYFCASSSSGGNDNEQFFGPGTRLTVL.

The DNA of the CDR3 is TGTGCCAGCCTTGGGCTTGCGGAGACCCAGTACTTC. Residues: CASLGLAETQYF. This chain links TRBV2 with TRBJ2-5; D remains ambiguous. Trimming removed 8 bases at V and 5 bases at J, with 12 bases between. CDR3 length: 12 residues. Germline CDR1 is SNHLY and CDR2 is FYNNEI.

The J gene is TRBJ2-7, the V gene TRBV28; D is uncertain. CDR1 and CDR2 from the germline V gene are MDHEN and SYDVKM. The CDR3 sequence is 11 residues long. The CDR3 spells CASSSEGNLGV. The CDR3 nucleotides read TGTGCCAGCAGTTCCGAAGGTAATTTGGGCGTC.

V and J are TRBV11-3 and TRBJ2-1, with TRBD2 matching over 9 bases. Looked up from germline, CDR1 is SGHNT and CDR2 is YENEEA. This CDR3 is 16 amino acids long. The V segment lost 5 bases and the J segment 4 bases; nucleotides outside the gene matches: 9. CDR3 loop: CASSPVTSGVYNEQFF. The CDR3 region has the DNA TGTGCCAGCAGCCCAGTGACTAGCGGTGTTTACAATGAGCAGTTCTTC. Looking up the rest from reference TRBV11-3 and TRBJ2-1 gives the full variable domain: EAGVVQSPRYKIIEKKQPVAFWCNPISGHNTLYWYLQNLGQGPELLIRYENEEAVDDSQLPKDRFSAERLKGVDSTLKIQPAELGDSAVYLCASSPVTSGVYNEQFFGPGTRLTVL.

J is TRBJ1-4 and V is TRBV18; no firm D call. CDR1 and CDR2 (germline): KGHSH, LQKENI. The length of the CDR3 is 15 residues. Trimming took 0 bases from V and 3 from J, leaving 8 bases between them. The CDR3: CASSPPRVANEKLFF. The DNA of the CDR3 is TGTGCCAGCTCACCACCGAGGGTTGCTAATGAAAAACTGTTTTTT.

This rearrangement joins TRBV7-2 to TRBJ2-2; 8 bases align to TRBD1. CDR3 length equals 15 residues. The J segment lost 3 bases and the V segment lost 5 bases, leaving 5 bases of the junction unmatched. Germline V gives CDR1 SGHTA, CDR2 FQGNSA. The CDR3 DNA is TGTGCCAGCAGCCCAGGACAGGGATACACCGGGGAGCTGTTTTTT. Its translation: CASSPGQGYTGELFF.

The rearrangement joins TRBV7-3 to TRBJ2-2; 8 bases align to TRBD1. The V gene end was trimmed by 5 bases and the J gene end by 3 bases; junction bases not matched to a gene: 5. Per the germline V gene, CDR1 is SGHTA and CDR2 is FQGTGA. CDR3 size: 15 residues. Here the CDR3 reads CASSLGQGYTGELFF. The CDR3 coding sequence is TGTGCCAGCAGCCTAGGACAGGGTTACACCGGGGAGCTGTTTTTT.

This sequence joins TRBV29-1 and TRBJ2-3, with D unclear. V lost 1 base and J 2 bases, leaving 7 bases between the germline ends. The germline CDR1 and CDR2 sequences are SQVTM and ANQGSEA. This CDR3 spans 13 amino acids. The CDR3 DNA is TGCAGCGTTGAAGTCTATTTCACAGATACGCAGTATTTT. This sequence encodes CSVEVYFTDTQYF.

CDR3 DNA sequence: TGCGCCAGCAGCTTGGCCTACCTCGAGGGCACAGATACGCAGTATTTT. Its translation is CASSLAYLEGTDTQYF. The chain carries TRBV5-1 and TRBJ2-3; no definite D call. The ends were cut back, 0 bases at V and 1 base at J, with 12 bases in the middle. Per germline, CDR1 SGHRS and CDR2 YFSETQ. CDR3 length: 16 residues.

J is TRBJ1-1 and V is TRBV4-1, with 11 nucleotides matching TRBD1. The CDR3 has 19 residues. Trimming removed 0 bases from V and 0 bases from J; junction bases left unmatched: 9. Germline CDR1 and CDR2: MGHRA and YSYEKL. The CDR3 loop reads CASSQDKGQGANLNTEAFF. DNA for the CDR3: TGCGCCAGCAGCCAAGATAAAGGACAGGGGGCAAACCTGAACACTGAAGCTTTCTTT.

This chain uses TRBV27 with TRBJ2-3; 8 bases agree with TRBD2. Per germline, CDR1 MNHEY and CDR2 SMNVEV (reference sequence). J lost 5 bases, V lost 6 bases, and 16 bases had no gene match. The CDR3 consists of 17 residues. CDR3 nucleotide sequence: TGTGCCAGCAGACCCCCTCCGGGCAGCGGGGGAGTAGATACGCAGTATTTT. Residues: CASRPPPGSGGVDTQYF.

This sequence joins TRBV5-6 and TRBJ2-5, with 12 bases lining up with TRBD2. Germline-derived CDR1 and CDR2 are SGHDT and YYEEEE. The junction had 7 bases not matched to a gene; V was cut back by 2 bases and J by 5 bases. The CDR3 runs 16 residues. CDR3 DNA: TGTGCCAGCAGCTTCCCTAGCGGGGGGGTATCGGAGACCCAGTACTTC. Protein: CASSFPSGGVSETQYF. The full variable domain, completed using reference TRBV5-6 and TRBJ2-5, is DAGVTQSPTHLIKTRGQQVTLRCSPKSGHDTVSWYQQALGQGPQFIFQYYEEEERQRGNFPDRFSGHQFPNYSSELNVNALLLGDSALYLCASSFPSGGVSETQYFGPGTRLLVL.

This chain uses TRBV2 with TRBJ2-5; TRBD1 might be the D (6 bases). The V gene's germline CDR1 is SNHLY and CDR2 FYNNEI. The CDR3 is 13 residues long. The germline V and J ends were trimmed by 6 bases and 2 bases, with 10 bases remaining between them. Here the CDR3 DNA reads TGTGCCAGCAGGGTGGACAGACAAGAGACCCAGTACTTC. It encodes CASRVDRQETQYF. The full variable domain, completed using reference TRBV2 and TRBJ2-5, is EPEVTQTPSHQVTQMGQEVILRCVPISNHLYFYWYRQILGQKVEFLVSFYNNEISEKSEIFDDQFSVERPDGSNFTLKIRSTKLEDSAMYFCASRVDRQETQYFGPGTRLLVL.

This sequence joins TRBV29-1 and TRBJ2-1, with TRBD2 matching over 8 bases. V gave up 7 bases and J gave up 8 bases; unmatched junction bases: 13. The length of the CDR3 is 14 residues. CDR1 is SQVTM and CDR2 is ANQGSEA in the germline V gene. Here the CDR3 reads CSGERGGRAYEQFF. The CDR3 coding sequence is TGCAGCGGGGAACGGGGGGGCCGAGCCTATGAGCAGTTCTTC.

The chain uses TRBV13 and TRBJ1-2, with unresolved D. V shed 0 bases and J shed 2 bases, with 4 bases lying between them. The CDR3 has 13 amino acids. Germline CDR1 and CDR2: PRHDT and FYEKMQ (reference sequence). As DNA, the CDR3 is TGTGCCAGCAGCTTAGGACAGAACTATGGCTACACCTTC. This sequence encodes CASSLGQNYGYTF. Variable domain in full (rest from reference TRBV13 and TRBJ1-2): AAGVIQSPRHLIKEKRETATLKCYPIPRHDTVYWYQQGPGQDPQFLISFYEKMQSDKGSIPDRFSAQQFSDYHSELNMSSLELGDSALYFCASSLGQNYGYTFGSGTRLTVV.

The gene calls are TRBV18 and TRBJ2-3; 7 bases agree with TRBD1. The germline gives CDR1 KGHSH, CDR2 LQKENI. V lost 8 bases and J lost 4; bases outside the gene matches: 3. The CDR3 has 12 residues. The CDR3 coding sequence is TGTGCCAGCGACACAGGGGCAGATACGCAGTATTTT. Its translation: CASDTGADTQYF.

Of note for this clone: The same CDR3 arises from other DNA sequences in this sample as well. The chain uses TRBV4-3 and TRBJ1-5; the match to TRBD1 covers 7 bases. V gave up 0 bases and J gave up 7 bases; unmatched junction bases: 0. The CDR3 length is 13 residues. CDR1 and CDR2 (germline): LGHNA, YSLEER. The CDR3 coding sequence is TGCGCCAGCAGCCAAGACAGGGGGCAGCCCCAGCATTTT. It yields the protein CASSQDRGQPQHF.

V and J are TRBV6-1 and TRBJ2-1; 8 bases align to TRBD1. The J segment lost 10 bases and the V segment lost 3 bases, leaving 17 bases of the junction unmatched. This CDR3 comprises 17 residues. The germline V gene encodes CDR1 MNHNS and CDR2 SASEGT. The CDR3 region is CASSDPTGANTAKEQFF. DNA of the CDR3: TGTGCCAGCAGTGACCCGACAGGGGCTAACACGGCGAAAGAGCAGTTCTTC.

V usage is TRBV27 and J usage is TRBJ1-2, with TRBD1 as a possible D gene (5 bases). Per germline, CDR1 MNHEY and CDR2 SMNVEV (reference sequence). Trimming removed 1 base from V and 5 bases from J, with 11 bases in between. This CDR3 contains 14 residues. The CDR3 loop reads CASSLWAGHYGYTF. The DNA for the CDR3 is TGTGCCAGCAGTTTATGGGCGGGGCATTATGGCTACACCTTC.

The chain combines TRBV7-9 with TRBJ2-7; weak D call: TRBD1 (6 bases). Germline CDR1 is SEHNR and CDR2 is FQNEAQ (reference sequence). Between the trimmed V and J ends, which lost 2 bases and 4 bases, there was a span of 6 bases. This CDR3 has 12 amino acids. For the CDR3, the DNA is TGTGCCAGCAGCTTAAGGGGGTACGAGCAGTACGTC. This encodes CASSLRGYEQYV.